These 30 T cell receptor beta chains share one sample of origin, sequenced in a study of regulatory dendritic cells for organ transplantation. TCRdb's table, derived via immunoSEQ multiplex PCR, lists solely in-frame clones and lacks some. The sample includes 15,000 to 20,000 clones, less than 80% of them seen just once. Allogeneic regulatory or mature dendritic cells were co-cultured for more than 4 days with CFSE-labeled sorted T cells at 1:10. Their recognized antigens are unknown. The sequenced material came from memory CD4+ T cells from blood cultured with regulatory dendritic cells. Subset of the sample: CD45RO+ memory T cells. All receptors come from a human donor in good health.

The genes are TRBV30 and TRBJ2-3, with 8 bases fitting TRBD2. The CDR3 is 15 residues long. The junction had 7 bases not matched to a gene; V was cut back by 1 base and J by 4 bases. CDR1 and CDR2 (germline): GTSNPN, SVGIG (reference sequence). CDR3 sequence (DNA): TGTGCCTGGAGTGCCGCGAGCGGGGGCCCAGATACGCAGTATTTT. Protein sequence: CAWSAASGGPDTQYF.

V and J are TRBV7-8 and TRBJ2-7; a possible D gene is TRBD2 (5 bases). Trimming took 4 bases from V and 7 from J, leaving 14 bases between them. Germline V lookup: CDR1 SGHVS, CDR2 FQNEAQ. CDR3 length: 13 amino acids. For the CDR3, the DNA is TGTGCCAGCAGCTCTCAGACCGGGGTGGAGCAGTACTTC. Protein: CASSSQTGVEQYF.

This rearrangement joins TRBV11-3 to TRBJ1-1; no reliable D call. The V end was cut by 6 bases, the J end by 2 bases, with 10 bases between. This CDR3 is 13 amino acids long. CDR1 is SGHNT, CDR2 YENEEA, per germline. The CDR3 region has the DNA TGTGCCAGCAGTTGGAACTCAAACACTGAAGCTTTCTTT. Amino acid sequence: CASSWNSNTEAFF.

J is TRBJ1-1 and V is TRBV7-8, with a tentative D call TRBD1 (6 bases). CDR1 SGHVS and CDR2 FQNEAQ come from the germline V gene. V lost 1 base to trimming and J lost 2 bases, with 14 bases between them. The CDR3 contains 16 residues. The CDR3 reads CASSLGPRGTNTEAFF. CDR3 in DNA: TGTGCCAGCAGCTTAGGACCCAGGGGTACCAACACTGAAGCTTTCTTT.

V is TRBV19 and J is TRBJ2-3; either TRBD1 or TRBD2 may fit D (5 bases each). Germline lookup yields CDR1 LNHDA and CDR2 SQIVND (reference sequence). The CDR3 length is 14 residues. V lost 3 bases to trimming and J lost 0 bases, with 7 bases between them. This CDR3 reads CASSIWGSTDTQYF. CDR3 sequence (DNA): TGTGCCAGTAGTATTTGGGGGAGCACAGATACGCAGTATTTT. Full variable domain (remainder filled in from reference TRBV19 and TRBJ2-3): DGGITQSPKYLFRKEGQNVTLSCEQNLNHDAMYWYRQDPGQGLRLIYYSQIVNDFQKGDIAEGYSVSREKKESFPLTVTSAQKNPTAFYLCASSIWGSTDTQYFGPGTRLTVL.

The rearrangement joins TRBV9 to TRBJ1-1; no clear D gene. V was shortened by 6 bases and J by 5 bases, with 17 bases between the two germline ends. CDR3 length equals 14 residues. Germline lookup yields CDR1 SGDLS and CDR2 YYNGEE. The CDR3 region is CASKARPEGTEAFF. CDR3 nucleotides: TGTGCCAGCAAGGCGCGACCGGAAGGGACTGAAGCTTTCTTT.

The V and J genes are TRBV27 and TRBJ1-5, with D possibly matching TRBD1 (6 bases). Trimming cost V 2 bases and J 3 bases, with 17 bases left between them. Germline values: CDR1 MNHEY, CDR2 SMNVEV (reference sequence). This CDR3 has 17 residues. The CDR3 spells CASSLGGGSWVNQPQHF. CDR3 coding DNA: TGTGCCAGCAGTTTAGGTGGGGGCAGTTGGGTCAATCAGCCCCAGCATTTT.

This clone appeared a single time. The chain recombines TRBV11-3 with TRBJ2-3; D remains unclear. The CDR3 loop spans 12 amino acids. V gave up 5 bases and J gave up 7 bases, with 10 bases separating them. Germline loops: CDR1 SGHNT, CDR2 YENEEA. The CDR3 DNA is TGTGCCAGCAGCCACGGGCTTAATACGCAGTATTTT. As protein: CASSHGLNTQYF.

The chain couples TRBV19 to TRBJ2-7; a possible D gene is TRBD1 (6 bases). This CDR3 comprises 15 residues. The V gene's germline CDR1 is LNHDA and CDR2 SQIVND (reference sequence). V lost 6 bases to trimming and J lost 2 bases, with 17 bases between them. CDR3 bases: TGTGCCAGTAGCAAAACAGGGTACAATCCCTACGAGCAGTACTTC. Encoded protein: CASSKTGYNPYEQYF.

This clone was counted only a few times. The V and J genes are TRBV30 and TRBJ1-1; maybe TRBD1 (6 bases). Germline CDR1 and CDR2: GTSNPN and SVGIG (reference sequence). The CDR3 length is 13 residues. The V gene lost 3 bases and the J gene lost 3 bases, with 11 bases spanning the gap. CDR3 sequence (DNA): TGTGCCTGGAGCAACAGGGTAGACACTGAAGCTTTCTTT. Translated: CAWSNRVDTEAFF.

J is TRBJ2-3 and V is TRBV7-2; D gene uncertain. The CDR3 is 14 amino acids. V lost 1 base and J lost 2, with 7 bases in between. Looked up from germline, CDR1 is SGHTA and CDR2 is FQGNSA. The CDR3 here is CASSLGTSTDTQYF. The CDR3 nucleotides are TGTGCCAGCAGCTTAGGGACCTCCACAGATACGCAGTATTTT.

CDR3 nucleotides: TGTGCCACCAGCGGTAGAAACACAGATACGCAGTATTTT. Translated: CATSGRNTDTQYF. The V call is TRBV28, the J call TRBJ2-3; possible D gene TRBD2, 5 bases. This CDR3 spans 13 amino acids. Trimming took 10 bases from V and 2 from J, leaving 13 bases between them. From germline, CDR1 is MDHEN and CDR2 SYDVKM.

Only a few counts were recorded for this clone. The chain has TRBV29-1 and TRBJ1-1; no reliable D call. The V end lost 5 bases, the J end lost 1 base, and 5 bases lay between the germline ends. This CDR3 comprises 11 residues. The germline V gene encodes CDR1 SQVTM and CDR2 ANQGSEA. The CDR3 protein is CSVHTNTEAFF. DNA of the CDR3: TGCAGCGTTCATACGAACACTGAAGCTTTCTTT. Combining the CDR3 with reference TRBV29-1 and TRBJ1-1 gives the whole variable domain SAVISQKPSRDICQRGTSLTIQCQVDSQVTMMFWYRQQPGQSLTLIATANQGSEATYESGFVIDKFPISRPNLTFSTLTVSNMSPEDSSIYLCSVHTNTEAFFGQGTRLTVV.

The gene calls are TRBV18 and TRBJ2-5; TRBD1 matches 8 bases. Germline CDR1 KGHSH, CDR2 LQKENI. Unmatched junction bases numbered 12, after V lost 4 bases and J lost 5 bases. The CDR3 has 16 amino acids. The CDR3 is CASSLRGQGGLETQYF. DNA of the CDR3: TGTGCCAGCTCACTCCGAGGACAGGGAGGATTGGAGACCCAGTACTTC.

This sequence joins TRBV7-3 and TRBJ2-2, with 9 positions matching TRBD2. CDR3 length: 15 residues. Germline CDR1 SGHTA, CDR2 FQGTGA. J lost 2 bases, V lost 5 bases, and 3 bases had no gene match. CDR3 in amino acids: CASSPGLANTGELFF. Written as DNA, the CDR3 is TGTGCCAGCAGCCCGGGACTAGCAAACACCGGGGAGCTGTTTTTT.

The chain is built from TRBV21-1 and TRBJ2-2. TRBV21-1 is designated a pseudogene. The length of the CDR3 is 12 residues. The CDR3 sequence is CASSKEDGELFF. The CDR3 DNA sequence: TGTGCCAGCAGCAAAGAGGACGGGGAGCTGTTTTTT.

V and J are TRBV28 and TRBJ2-1; the D gene is possibly TRBD2 (5 bases). V was trimmed by 2 bases and J by 7 bases, leaving 6 bases between them. Looked up from germline, CDR1 is MDHEN and CDR2 is SYDVKM. This CDR3 spans 12 amino acids. In DNA form, the CDR3 reads TGTGCCAGCAGTTTAGCGGGTAATGAGCAGTTCTTC. The encoded protein is CASSLAGNEQFF.

This chain joins TRBV29-1 and TRBJ2-7, with D perhaps TRBD1 (5 bases). V gave up 1 base and J gave up 6 bases, with 16 bases separating them. This CDR3 region has 14 residues. Germline loops: CDR1 SQVTM, CDR2 ANQGSEA. As DNA, the CDR3 is TGCAGCGTTGAAGGGGGCCCGCCTCCTTTCGAGCAGTACTTC. Protein product: CSVEGGPPPFEQYF.

This clone was recorded a few times. The rearrangement links TRBV7-2 to TRBJ2-2; maybe TRBD2 (5 bases). Germline V CDR1 and CDR2: SGHTA, FQGNSA. Trimming took 2 bases from V and 6 from J, leaving 13 bases between them. The CDR3 has 15 amino acids. CDR3 coding DNA: TGTGCCAGCAGCTTATCTGGCGGGCCAGCCGGGGAGCTGTTTTTT. Amino acid sequence: CASSLSGGPAGELFF.

The sample holds a few counts of this clone. The genes are TRBV4-1 and TRBJ1-1; D not certain. Germline-derived CDR1 and CDR2 are MGHRA and YSYEKL. Trimming cost V 1 base and J 2 bases, with 11 bases left between them. The CDR3 is made up of 15 amino acids. The CDR3 loop is CASSQGSAGNTEAFF. For the CDR3, the DNA is TGCGCCAGCAGCCAAGGCTCCGCTGGAAACACTGAAGCTTTCTTT.

The chain carries TRBV28 and TRBJ2-5; maybe TRBD2 (6 bases). The end of the DNA is better explained by TRBJ2-7, so the J call may be wrong. CDR3 size: 15 residues. The germline gives CDR1 MDHEN, CDR2 SYDVKM. The CDR3 DNA reads TGTGCCAGCAGTTTCTCGGCGGGGTTCTCCTACGAGCAGTACTTC. It translates to CASSFSAGFSYEQYF.

The gene calls are TRBV28 and TRBJ1-4, with a possible D match to TRBD1 (6 bases). CDR1 and CDR2 (germline): MDHEN, SYDVKM. The ends were cut back, 6 bases at V and 4 bases at J, with 9 bases in the middle. The CDR3 sequence is 13 residues long. The CDR3 region is CASSGQLNEKLFF. CDR3 bases: TGTGCCAGCAGCGGACAGCTTAATGAAAAACTGTTTTTT.

The gene calls are TRBV7-3 and TRBJ2-3; 10 bases are a match to TRBD2. With V trimmed by 4 bases and J by 6 bases, 7 bases remained unmatched. CDR3 size: 15 residues. Germline-derived CDR1 and CDR2 are SGHTA and FQGTGA. CDR3 sequence (DNA): TGTGCCAGCAGCTCCCCAAGCGGGAGGGAGGATACGCAGTATTTT. Translating it yields CASSSPSGREDTQYF. The full variable domain, its missing parts supplied by reference TRBV7-3 and TRBJ2-3, is GAGVSQTPSNKVTEKGKYVELRCDPISGHTALYWYRQSLGQGPEFLIYFQGTGAADDSGLPNDRFFAVRPEGSVSTLKIQRTERGDSAVYLCASSSPSGREDTQYFGPGTRLTVL.

This clone came up a few times. This chain uses TRBV5-1 with TRBJ1-2; TRBD1 might be the D (6 bases). Germline-derived CDR1 and CDR2 are SGHRS and YFSETQ. V lost 2 bases to trimming and J lost 3 bases, with 14 bases between them. This CDR3 region has 15 residues. CDR3 residues: CASSLAGQPYYGYTF. CDR3 nucleotide sequence: TGCGCCAGCAGCTTAGCTGGACAGCCGTACTATGGCTACACCTTC.

The chain employs TRBV6-1 and TRBJ1-5; D is ambiguous. The CDR3 has 14 amino acids. Germline V gene sequence: CDR1 MNHNS, CDR2 SASEGT. V shed 2 bases and J shed 6 bases, with 11 bases lying between them. The DNA for the CDR3 is TGTGCCAGCAGTGAATTGGGTTTGGGTCAGCCCCAGCATTTT. Its translation is CASSELGLGQPQHF.

V gene TRBV5-6 combines with J gene TRBJ1-2; D not resolved. The V end was cut by 0 bases, the J end by 4 bases, with 13 bases between. CDR3 length: 15 amino acids. CDR1 SGHDT and CDR2 YYEEEE come from the germline V gene. The CDR3 here is CASSLVPSNLYGYTF. CDR3 coding DNA: TGTGCCAGCAGCTTGGTCCCAAGTAATCTCTATGGCTACACCTTC. The full variable domain, its missing parts supplied by reference TRBV5-6 and TRBJ1-2, is DAGVTQSPTHLIKTRGQQVTLRCSPKSGHDTVSWYQQALGQGPQFIFQYYEEEERQRGNFPDRFSGHQFPNYSSELNVNALLLGDSALYLCASSLVPSNLYGYTFGSGTRLTVV.

This chain connects TRBV6-6 to TRBJ1-1, with no clear D. Germline V gene data show CDR1 as MNHNY and CDR2 as SVGAGI (reference sequence). The CDR3 extends over 13 amino acids. Deletions cut 2 bases from V and 4 bases from J, with 8 bases between. The CDR3 DNA reads TGTGCCAGCAGTTACGATGCGGCCACTGAAGCTTTCTTT. Translated: CASSYDAATEAFF.

The CDR3 DNA reads TGTGCCAGCAGCTTAGCTAGCGGGGGGGTGCAGTTCTTC. Translated: CASSLASGGVQFF. The chain uses TRBV11-3 and TRBJ2-1, with 12 bases fitting TRBD2. The V gene end was trimmed by 1 base and the J gene end by 12 bases; junction bases not matched to a gene: 1. The germline V gene has CDR1 SGHNT and CDR2 YENEEA. The CDR3 sequence is 13 residues long. Supplemented by reference TRBV11-3 and TRBJ2-1, the full variable domain reads EAGVVQSPRYKIIEKKQPVAFWCNPISGHNTLYWYLQNLGQGPELLIRYENEEAVDDSQLPKDRFSAERLKGVDSTLKIQPAELGDSAVYLCASSLASGGVQFFGPGTRLTVL.

The gene calls are TRBV28 and TRBJ2-7, with 10 bases matching TRBD2. Germline trimming cut 7 bases from V and 5 bases from J; bases unmatched to any gene: 8. The CDR3 has 14 residues. Germline values: CDR1 MDHEN, CDR2 SYDVKM. The chain's CDR3 is CASTTGTSADEQYF. The DNA of the CDR3 is TGTGCCAGCACCACCGGGACTAGCGCCGACGAGCAGTACTTC.

The V call is TRBV7-2, the J call TRBJ2-3; TRBD2 aligns across 12 bases. This CDR3 region has 16 residues. The V and J ends lost 5 bases and 5 bases, in that order; junction bases with no gene match: 8. Germline loops: CDR1 SGHTA, CDR2 FQGNSA. The chain's CDR3 is CASSPQPGLAGDTQYF. The CDR3 DNA sequence: TGTGCCAGCAGCCCACAGCCGGGACTAGCGGGAGATACGCAGTATTTT. The variable domain in full, completed from reference TRBV7-2 and TRBJ2-3, reads GAGVSQSPSNKVTEKGKDVELRCDPISGHTALYWYRQSLGQGLEFLIYFQGNSAPDKSGLPSDRFSAERTGGSVSTLTIQRTQQEDSAVYLCASSPQPGLAGDTQYFGPGTRLTVL.